This T cell receptor (beta chain) appears in the sequencing data of a study of OX40 agonist ivuxolimab in advanced cancers. Regarding the complete study: Ivuxolimab was an agonistic, fully human IgG2 monoclonal antibody directed against OX40 (CD134), a costimulatory receptor. Intravenous ivuxolimab was administered to patients every 2 weeks at six dose levels: 0.01, 0.1, 0.3, 1.5, 3 and 10 mg/kg. Of the 50 or so patients in dose escalation, some 20 had hepatocellular carcinoma, roughly 15 had melanoma, 9 had renal cell carcinoma and 9 had head and neck cancer. A male proportion of 82.7% and a mean age of approximately 60 years, ranging from about 20 to 79, were recorded for the dose-escalation cohort. Patients were allowed to have had prior anti-PD-1, anti-PD-L1 or anti-CTLA-4 therapy, and approximately 40% of the dose-escalation patients had previously received checkpoint inhibitors. Three dose-escalation patients achieved partial responses, one with hepatocellular carcinoma and two with cutaneous melanoma. The point of sequencing TCRbeta in the periphery was to test whether ivuxolimab changed TCR sequence diversity and drove clonal T-cell expansion. The paper describes the monotherapy dose-escalation part (N ≈ 49 patients) of the phase I trial of ivuxolimab.

The trial excluded patients who had a history of autoimmune disease or were on systemic immunosuppression. Peripheral blood for TCR sequencing was drawn from every dose cohort at baseline, at cycle 4 day 1 and at cycle 7 day 1. The samples were taken from a phase I, first-in-human, multicenter, open-label dose-escalation trial of ivuxolimab. Adults with locally advanced or metastatic head and neck squamous cell, hepatocellular, melanoma or renal cell carcinoma were enrolled in the trial. Before TCR sequencing, CD4+ T cells and CD8+ T cells from peripheral blood were sorted into separate populations. Concerning this clone: Its target antigen remains unknown. The input lacks base qualities; no much larger clone sits a single base away.

What the research found in general, with its limitations: Which antigens the clonally expanded peripheral T cells were specific for was not determined. Low levels of normalized T-cell clonal expansion were also shown by some nonresponding patients. At doses of 0.1 to 3.0 mg/kg, clonal expansion of both CD4+ and CD8+ blood T cells was observed from baseline to week 6. Partial responders in the 0.1-3.0 mg/kg groups had among the lowest normalized peripheral clonal expansion, especially among CD8+ T cells. After ivuxolimab, CD8+ T cells had more expanded clones than CD4+ T cells on average.

The germline V gene (reference sequence) yields WNHNN for CDR1 and SYGVQD for CDR2. Counted from cysteine to phenylalanine, this CDR3 has 14 amino acids. The only DNA kept is the CDR3, 42 bases in frame from the first base. The trim is 2 bases for V and 2 bases for J, with a gap of 10 bases between the germline ends. Genomic DNA was isolated from the sorted cells so that the TCRbeta CDR3 region could be sequenced. The immunoSEQ Assay was used to sequence the TCRbeta CDR3 regions. The source is immuneACCESS, and TCRdb retained only in-frame sequences with V and J called. Part of the clones is not carried over; for the studies checked, unresolved V genes explain less than half of this, and the remainder is unexplained. The sample has more than 65,000 clones on record, around 94% of them singletons. Of the sample, approximately 14% falls within the top ten clones.

Here the sequenced sample was CD4+ or CD8+ T cells sorted from blood, taken in a trial of the OX40 agonist ivuxolimab. This chain is built from TRBV10-1 and TRBJ2-7, with a tentative D gene TRBD2 over 5 matching bases. The clonotype was recovered from an adult with an advanced solid tumor such as melanoma, head and neck, liver or kidney cancer. The nucleotides read TGCGCCAGCAGTGAGACGGGGATCCCCTACGAGCAGTACTTC. Translated, it gives CASSETGIPYEQYF.